This note documents a single T cell receptor beta chain sequence. The data were obtained in a study of control samples from healthy donors and cancer patients. Profiled with immunoSEQ multiplex PCR; TCRdb holds only in-frame clones, not every one. The sample holds about 170,000 clones; 70% to 90% are singletons and the top ten take about 12%. CDR3 length equals 16 residues. The clonotype originates from a man aged 25-45 years in good health. The sample was blood. This chain links TRBV21-1 with TRBJ2-7; the table's D call, TRBD2, was not checked against the DNA. TRBV21-1 represents a pseudogene. Written as DNA, the CDR3 is TGTGCCAGCAGCAAATATGCAATCCCGGGTACTCCTGAGCAGTACTTC. Amino acids: CASSKYAIPGTPEQYF.